Here is one TCR beta chain with its context. This sample was taken from a study of T cell responses to AZD1222 COVID-19 vaccine. V lost 5 bases and J lost 3; bases outside the gene matches: 4. The germline V gene encodes CDR1 SEHNR and CDR2 FQNEAQ (reference sequence). The CDR3 loop spans 14 amino acids. Method: immunoSEQ multiplex PCR; TCRdb's copy keeps in-frame clones and lacks some. The sample carries about 110,000 clones, about 87% recorded once. The chain has TRBV7-9 and TRBJ1-5; 7 nucleotides match TRBD1. The sequence was obtained from an adult in good health. The specimen was peripheral blood, collected on day 0 of AZD1222 vaccination. The CDR3 loop reads CASSLGQNNQPQHF. In DNA, the CDR3 is TGTGCCAGCAGCCTGGGACAGAACAATCAGCCCCAGCATTTT. Full variable domain (outside the CDR3, taken from reference TRBV7-9 and TRBJ1-5): DTGVSQNPRHKITKRGQNVTFRCDPISEHNRLYWYRQTLGQGPEFLTYFQNEAQLEKSRLLSDRFSAERPKGSFSTLEIQRTEQGDSAMYLCASSLGQNNQPQHFGDGTRLSIL.